This passage covers 28 T cell receptor beta chains from one sample sequenced in a study of T cells after yellow fever vaccination. TCRdb analysed the 5' RACE reads with MiXCR anew, one entry per CDR3 protein. This table has some 420,000 distinct CDR3 sequences, under 20% appearing once. The source was PBMCs, collected before the yellow fever booster vaccination. All receptors derive from a man between 18 and 35 years old who received the YFV17D yellow fever vaccine.

This clonotype was recorded many times. The V call is TRBV12-3 or TRBV12-4, the J call TRBJ1-1; D is uncertain. The CDR3 length is 11 residues. V was trimmed by 5 bases and J by 6 bases, leaving 7 bases between them. The DNA of the CDR3 is TGTGCCAGCAGTCCAAGGGCTGAAGCTTTCTTT. Its translation is CASSPRAEAFF.

The J gene is TRBJ2-5, the V gene TRBV6-2 or TRBV6-3; D may be TRBD2 (6 bases). Germline values: CDR1 MNHEY, CDR2 SVGEGT. The ends were cut back, 7 bases at V and 4 bases at J, with 16 bases in the middle. The CDR3 runs 14 residues. CDR3 residues: CASTGAWEGETQYF. The CDR3 region has the DNA TGTGCCAGCACGGGAGCGTGGGAAGGAGAGACCCAGTACTTC.

This clonotype was recorded a few times. This sequence joins TRBV4-3 and TRBJ1-6, with a possible D match to TRBD1 (6 bases). This CDR3 has 15 amino acids. CDR1 is LGHNA and CDR2 is YSLEER in the germline V gene. Trimming stripped 0 bases from V and 13 bases from J, with 16 bases between. The CDR3 is CASSQEGGGFWPLHF. The DNA for the CDR3 is TGCGCCAGCAGCCAAGAGGGGGGCGGGTTCTGGCCCCTCCACTTT.

The chain joins TRBV20-1 to TRBJ1-5; D is possibly TRBD1 (6 bases). Trimming removed 3 bases at V and 7 bases at J, with 22 bases between. Germline V CDR1 and CDR2: DFQATT, SNEGSKA (reference sequence). This CDR3 is built from 16 residues. The CDR3 DNA sequence: TGCAGTGCTAGGGAGGCCGGGGCAGGGGCATGGCAGCCCCAGCATTTT. Its translation is CSAREAGAGAWQPQHF.

The chain couples TRBV21-1 to TRBJ2-4; TRBD1, as called in the table, went unchecked against the DNA. TRBV21-1 is flagged as a pseudogene. This CDR3 has 18 amino acids. The CDR3 region has the DNA TGTGCCAGCAGCGCCTTCCCCCCGGACAGGGAGGCCAAAAACATTCAGTACTTC. Translation gives CASSAFPPDREAKNIQYF.

This clonotype occurred a few times. The chain couples TRBV7-2 to TRBJ2-5; D not resolved. The CDR3 totals 17 residues. Trimming removed 7 bases at V and 1 base at J, with 22 bases between. CDR1 and CDR2 from the germline V gene are SGHTA and FQGNSA. The CDR3 spells CASTPRVASVSQETQYF. As DNA, the CDR3 is TGTGCCAGCACCCCACGGGTGGCATCAGTCAGCCAAGAGACCCAGTACTTC.

In its sample, this clonotype was seen a few times. This chain uses TRBV2 with TRBJ2-3; 11 bases match TRBD2. The junction had 9 bases not matched to a gene; V was cut back by 9 bases and J by 4 bases. CDR1 is SNHLY and CDR2 is FYNNEI in the germline V gene. This CDR3 is 15 amino acids long. The CDR3 region is CARTLAGGPADTQYF. CDR3 DNA sequence: TGTGCCAGGACCCTAGCGGGGGGTCCCGCAGATACGCAGTATTTT.

This clonotype was detected only a few times. This chain joins TRBV9 and TRBJ1-1, with D hard to call. V was trimmed by 3 bases and J by 0 bases, leaving 6 bases between them. Germline CDR1 is SGDLS and CDR2 is YYNGEE. The CDR3 spans 13 residues. CDR3 sequence (DNA): TGTGCCAGCAGCGCTCACCTGAACACTGAAGCTTTCTTT. Its translation is CASSAHLNTEAFF.

This clonotype was picked up a small number of times. The V gene is TRBV11-2, the J gene TRBJ2-2; TRBD2 matches at 8 bases. V shed 3 bases, J shed 6 bases, and the junction held 9 bases outside the gene matches. The CDR3 totals 16 residues. From germline, CDR1 is SGHAT and CDR2 FQNNGV. CDR3 sequence (DNA): TGTGCCAGCAGCTTCCTATCGGGGGGGCCTCCCGGGGAGCTGTTTTTT. Encoded protein: CASSFLSGGPPGELFF.

The gene calls are TRBV24-1 and TRBJ2-3; no firm D call. Trimming removed 5 bases from V and 1 base from J, with 6 bases in between. The germline CDR1 and CDR2 sequences are KGHDR and SFDVKD. The CDR3 totals 13 residues. The CDR3 DNA is TGTGCCACCAGTGTCACAGGCACAGATACGCAGTATTTT. Translated: CATSVTGTDTQYF.

There are a few counts of this clonotype. This chain uses TRBV5-1 with TRBJ2-1; D may be TRBD2 (7 bases). The V gene's germline CDR1 is SGHRS and CDR2 YFSETQ. This CDR3 is 13 amino acids long. The V and J ends lost 2 bases and 9 bases respectively, with 12 bases between them. Here the CDR3 DNA reads TGCGCCAGCAGCTTCGTAGGGGGGGGTGAGCAGTTCTTC. This gives the protein CASSFVGGGEQFF.

This clonotype appeared a few times. The rearrangement uses TRBV5-1 and TRBJ2-1; 11 bases agree with TRBD1. CDR3 size: 15 residues. The ends lost 6 bases at V and 7 bases at J; junction bases unmatched: 9. Germline V gives CDR1 SGHRS, CDR2 YFSETQ. CDR3 loop: CASTLWGQGGNEQFF. CDR3 sequence (DNA): TGCGCCAGCACCCTTTGGGGACAGGGGGGTAATGAGCAGTTCTTC.

This clonotype has only a few counts. The rearrangement links TRBV20-1 to TRBJ2-2; TRBD1 matches at 8 bases. The CDR3 has 14 residues. Germline CDR1 reads DFQATT; CDR2 reads SNEGSKA (reference sequence). V shed 6 bases, J shed 6 bases, and the junction held 9 bases outside the gene matches. DNA for the CDR3: TGCAGTGCCTGGACAGGGCATAGTGCCGGGGAGCTGTTTTTT. Translation: CSAWTGHSAGELFF.

The chain recombines TRBV7-9 with TRBJ1-4; D may be TRBD1 (5 bases). Germline assignment: CDR1 SEHNR and CDR2 FQNEAQ (reference sequence). Between the trimmed V and J ends, which lost 3 bases and 7 bases, there was a span of 12 bases. This CDR3 spans 14 amino acids. The CDR3 here is CASSFGAGIEKLFF. For the CDR3, the DNA is TGTGCCAGCAGCTTCGGGGCCGGTATTGAAAAACTGTTTTTT.

V gene TRBV6-6 combines with J gene TRBJ1-3; D not certain. The CDR3 runs to 16 residues. Germline lookup yields CDR1 MNHNY and CDR2 SVGAGI (reference sequence). Deletions cut 6 bases from V and 0 bases from J, with 15 bases between. CDR3 DNA: TGTGCCAGCAGCTCGCCGCAAAGATTCTCTGGAAACACCATATATTTT. Translating gives CASSSPQRFSGNTIYF.

This clonotype was found a few times. The V gene is TRBV7-2, the J gene TRBJ2-5; 7 bases match TRBD1. J was trimmed by 7 bases and V by 5 bases; bases with no gene match: 10. This CDR3 contains 14 residues. CDR1 is SGHTA, CDR2 FQGNSA, per germline. As DNA, the CDR3 is TGTGCCAGCAGCGAACGACAGGGTTTAGCGACCCAGTACTTC. Translation: CASSERQGLATQYF.

This clonotype was seen more than once but under ten times. The CDR3 DNA is TGCGCCAGCAGCTCCGGATTCAGGTCTAACTATGGCTACACCTTC. The encoded protein is CASSSGFRSNYGYTF. This sequence joins TRBV5-1 and TRBJ1-2; no reliable D call. Germline loops: CDR1 SGHRS, CDR2 YFSETQ. The V and J ends lost 3 bases and 0 bases respectively, with 12 bases between them. The CDR3 length is 15 residues.

The chain joins TRBV5-1 to TRBJ2-2, with 14 bases aligning to TRBD2. The CDR3 totals 19 residues. Germline CDR1 and CDR2: SGHRS and YFSETQ. The J segment lost 3 bases and the V segment lost 4 bases, leaving 11 bases of the junction unmatched. CDR3 residues: CASSTTGTSGGIYTGELFF. CDR3 coding DNA: TGCGCCAGCAGCACGACCGGGACTAGCGGGGGTATCTACACCGGGGAGCTGTTTTTT.

The genes are TRBV5-1 and TRBJ2-5, with 14 nucleotides matching TRBD2. Trimming cost V 3 bases and J 2 bases; bases outside gene matches: 3. The CDR3 sequence is 16 residues long. Germline V gene data show CDR1 as SGHRS and CDR2 as YFSETQ. The CDR3 DNA reads TGCGCCAGCAGCTCCGGGACTAGCGGGAGACAAGAGACCCAGTACTTC. Protein: CASSSGTSGRQETQYF. The whole variable domain, filled in from reference TRBV5-1 and TRBJ2-5, reads KAGVTQTPRYLIKTRGQQVTLSCSPISGHRSVSWYQQTPGQGLQFLFEYFSETQRNKGNFPGRFSGRQFSNSRSEMNVSTLELGDSALYLCASSSGTSGRQETQYFGPGTRLLVL.

The sample holds a few counts of this clonotype. V and J are TRBV15 and TRBJ1-2, with 8 nucleotides matching TRBD1. V trimming: 5 bases; J trimming: 3 bases; junction bases outside the gene matches: 8. Germline lookup yields CDR1 LNHNV and CDR2 YYDKDF (reference sequence). The CDR3 spans 15 residues. CDR3 sequence reads: CATSLSGQAHYGYTF. CDR3 bases: TGTGCCACCAGCTTGTCGGGACAGGCCCACTATGGCTACACCTTC. The whole variable domain, remainder taken from reference TRBV15 and TRBJ1-2, is DAMVIQNPRYQVTQFGKPVTLSCSQTLNHNVMYWYQQKSSQAPKLLFHYYDKDFNNEADTPDNFQSRRPNTSFCFLDIRSPGLGDTAMYLCATSLSGQAHYGYTFGSGTRLTVV.

This clonotype was picked up many times. The V and J genes are TRBV12-3 or TRBV12-4 and TRBJ1-6; D is uncertain. V lost 6 bases and J lost 10, with 13 bases in between. The CDR3 contains 13 residues. For the CDR3, the DNA is TGTGCCAGCAGGCAAGGGAGGGAATCACCCCTCCACTTT. Its protein product is CASRQGRESPLHF.

This clonotype was counted a few times. This sequence joins TRBV27 and TRBJ2-3; unclear D gene. The CDR3 extends over 13 amino acids. V dropped 0 bases and J dropped 5 bases, with 6 bases sitting between them. CDR1 and CDR2 (germline): MNHEY, SMNVEV (reference sequence). In DNA form, the CDR3 reads TGTGCCAGCAGTTTATCGGGATTAGATACGCAGTATTTT. The encoded protein is CASSLSGLDTQYF.

The table lists this clonotype with a few counts. V gene TRBV6-6 combines with J gene TRBJ1-1; tentative D call: TRBD1 (5 bases). This CDR3 is 14 amino acids long. V lost 6 bases, J lost 0 bases, and 11 bases lay in between. CDR1 and CDR2 (germline): MNHNY, SVGAGI (reference sequence). DNA for the CDR3: TGTGCCAGCAGCCTAGGGGTCATGAACACTGAAGCTTTCTTT. This encodes CASSLGVMNTEAFF.

The chain employs TRBV7-2 and TRBJ2-5, with unresolved D. The CDR3 is made up of 13 amino acids. V was clipped by 3 bases and J by 4 bases, with 9 bases between them. CDR1 is SGHTA and CDR2 is FQGNSA in the germline V gene. The CDR3 DNA reads TGTGCCAGCAGCTTTCGCCCTCCAGAGACCCAGTACTTC. Protein product: CASSFRPPETQYF.

The chain has TRBV20-1 and TRBJ2-1, with D unclear. Between the trimmed V and J ends, which lost 0 bases and 2 bases, there was a span of 14 bases. The germline CDR1 and CDR2 sequences are DFQATT and SNEGSKA (reference sequence). The CDR3 sequence is 16 residues long. This chain's CDR3 is CSARDSARATYNEQFF. In DNA form, the CDR3 reads TGCAGTGCTAGAGATAGTGCCAGAGCCACCTACAATGAGCAGTTCTTC.

This clonotype was found a few times. The CDR3 loop reads CASSLTGGNPETQYF. CDR3 sequence (DNA): TGTGCCAGCAGCTTAACGGGTGGGAATCCAGAGACCCAGTACTTC. The chain has TRBV7-3 and TRBJ2-5; no clear D gene. Germline V gene sequence: CDR1 SGHTA, CDR2 FQGTGA. V gave up 0 bases and J gave up 4 bases, with 12 bases separating them. The CDR3 is made up of 15 amino acids.

The chain joins TRBV7-4 to TRBJ2-3; 12 bases are shared with TRBD2. J lost 2 bases, V lost 7 bases, and 19 bases had no gene match. The CDR3 has 20 amino acids. CDR1 and CDR2 from the germline V gene are SGHVT and SQSDAQ. The CDR3 loop reads CASIHELGLAGQGDTDTQYF. The CDR3 nucleotides read TGTGCCAGCATCCACGAGCTCGGACTAGCGGGGCAGGGGGACACAGATACGCAGTATTTT.

The rearrangement joins TRBV30 to TRBJ2-3; the match to TRBD2 covers 12 bases. The CDR3 sequence is 16 residues long. The germline gives CDR1 GTSNPN, CDR2 SVGIG (reference sequence). V was pared by 2 bases and J by 3 bases, with 6 bases of the junction left unmatched. CDR3 sequence reads: CAWSLAGGLFTDTQYF. In DNA form, the CDR3 reads TGTGCCTGGAGTCTAGCGGGGGGGCTATTTACAGATACGCAGTATTTT.